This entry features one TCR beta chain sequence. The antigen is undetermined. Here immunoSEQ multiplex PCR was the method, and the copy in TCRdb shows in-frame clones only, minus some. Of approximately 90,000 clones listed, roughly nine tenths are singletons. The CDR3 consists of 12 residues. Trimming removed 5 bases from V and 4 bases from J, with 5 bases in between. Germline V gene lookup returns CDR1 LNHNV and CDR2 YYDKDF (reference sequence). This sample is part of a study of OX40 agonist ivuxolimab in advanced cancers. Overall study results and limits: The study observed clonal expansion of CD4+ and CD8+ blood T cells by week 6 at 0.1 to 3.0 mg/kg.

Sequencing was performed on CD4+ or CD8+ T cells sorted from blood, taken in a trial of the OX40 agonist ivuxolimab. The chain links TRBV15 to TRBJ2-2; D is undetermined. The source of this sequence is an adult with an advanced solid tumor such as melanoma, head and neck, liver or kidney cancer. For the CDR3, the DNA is TGTGCCACCAGCGGCACCACCGGGGAGCTGTTTTTT. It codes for CATSGTTGELFF.